This T cell receptor beta chain comes out of a study of T cells in localized non-small cell lung cancer. Study-level points and caveats: Uninvolved nearby lung showed the greatest T cell clonality, exceeding that found in tumor. Sequencing, confined to only one tumor region, leaves heterogeneity possible. Median detection of top 100 tumor clones in adjacent lung was roughly 61 clones.

On this clone: Its matching antigen is unknown.

TCRdb's copy holds only in-frame clones and misses some; the assay was immunoSEQ multiplex PCR. Seen here are about 23,000 clones, 75% to 95% observed once, and the top ten hold less than 9%. Germline V gene sequence: CDR1 SEHNR, CDR2 FQNEAQ (reference sequence). This CDR3 contains 13 residues. The V and J ends lost 7 bases and 8 bases, in that order; junction bases with no gene match: 7. This TCR was recovered from a woman between 40 and 69 years old with stage I lung adenocarcinoma. This rearrangement joins TRBV7-9 to TRBJ1-4; 7 positions agree with TRBD1. This specimen was peripheral blood, taken before any cancer treatment. The DNA of the CDR3 is TGTGCCAGCACCTACAGGGGAGGCGAAAAACTGTTTTTT. This translates into CASTYRGGEKLFF.